The 26 T cell receptor beta chains in this list originate from one sample, sequenced in a study of T-cell memory formation after mild COVID-19. TCRdb reprocessed the 5' RACE reads via MiXCR and lists one record per CDR3 protein. The profile shows 300,000 to 350,000 distinct CDR3 sequences, approximately 14% of them singletons. The sample comprised PBMCs or a T cell subset sorted from them (not recorded which). These receptors came from a man between 18 and 29 years old who had mild COVID-19 (a few samples of this study predate the infection). Cell type and time point are not known.

The V call is TRBV5-1, the J call TRBJ2-3; the match to TRBD2 covers 14 bases. The CDR3 spans 18 residues. The V segment lost 5 bases and the J segment 2 bases; nucleotides outside the gene matches: 10. Germline V gene sequence: CDR1 SGHRS, CDR2 YFSETQ. The CDR3, as DNA: TGCGCCAGCAGATCAGGACTAGCGGGGGGCCGTTCCACAGATACGCAGTATTTT. Its translation is CASRSGLAGGRSTDTQYF.

This clonotype has at least ten counts. The chain couples TRBV5-1 to TRBJ2-1; 7 bases align to TRBD1. CDR1 SGHRS and CDR2 YFSETQ come from the germline V gene. The CDR3 is 15 residues long. The ends lost 4 bases at V and 1 base at J; junction bases unmatched: 5. CDR3 protein: CASSPDRVSYNEQFF. CDR3 coding DNA: TGCGCCAGCAGCCCCGACAGGGTTTCCTACAATGAGCAGTTCTTC.

This clonotype was counted ten times or more. This rearrangement joins TRBV20-1 to TRBJ2-3; possibly TRBD1 for D (6 bases). The V gene's germline CDR1 is DFQATT and CDR2 SNEGSKA (reference sequence). This CDR3 has 15 residues. Between the trimmed V and J ends, which lost 6 bases and 5 bases, there was a span of 21 bases. CDR3 nucleotides: TGCAGTGCCCGCCCCCCCAGGGGCGCCGTAGATACGCAGTATTTT. Amino acids: CSARPPRGAVDTQYF.

The chain carries TRBV20-1 and TRBJ1-2, with no clear D. This CDR3 contains 12 residues. Trimming removed 2 bases at V and 5 bases at J, with 9 bases between. CDR1 DFQATT and CDR2 SNEGSKA come from the germline V gene (reference sequence). CDR3 region: CSARSLLYGYTF. The CDR3 bases are TGCAGTGCTAGAAGCCTTCTGTATGGCTACACCTTC.

This clonotype was observed at least ten times. J is TRBJ2-3 and V is TRBV25-1; TRBD1 matches 10 bases. V lost 3 bases, J lost 5 bases, and 2 bases stayed unmatched. Germline CDR1 MGHDK, CDR2 SYGVNS. The CDR3 covers 14 residues. CDR3 coding DNA: TGTGCCAGCAGTGAGACAGGGGGCCGAGATACGCAGTATTTT. Translated, it gives CASSETGGRDTQYF.

This clonotype was counted between two and nine times. This chain uses TRBV4-1 with TRBJ2-7; TRBD1 agrees at 8 bases. The germline V gene has CDR1 MGHRA and CDR2 YSYEKL. The J segment lost 1 base and the V segment lost 3 bases, leaving 5 bases of the junction unmatched. The CDR3 loop spans 15 amino acids. The CDR3 DNA reads as TGCGCCAGCAGCCACTCCGGGACAGGTTCCTACGAGCAGTACTTC. Its protein is CASSHSGTGSYEQYF.

This clonotype was observed many times. The rearrangement links TRBV4-3 to TRBJ1-1, with D possibly TRBD1 on 6 matching bases. Trimming stripped 4 bases from V and 11 bases from J, with 11 bases between. The V gene's germline CDR1 is LGHNA and CDR2 YSLEER. The CDR3 extends over 11 amino acids. The CDR3 loop reads CASSPGERAFF. CDR3 nucleotides: TGCGCCAGCAGCCCAGGGGAACGGGCTTTCTTT.

The table lists this clonotype with a few counts. The genes are TRBV2 and TRBJ2-5; D is tentatively TRBD1 or TRBD2 (5 bases each). The CDR3 contains 14 residues. Germline CDR1 and CDR2: SNHLY and FYNNEI. Trimming pared 11 bases from V and 2 bases from J, leaving 18 bases between. CDR3 protein: CAGSSPGQQETQYF. CDR3 coding DNA: TGTGCCGGATCCTCTCCGGGGCAGCAAGAGACCCAGTACTTC. The variable domain in full, completed from reference TRBV2 and TRBJ2-5, reads EPEVTQTPSHQVTQMGQEVILRCVPISNHLYFYWYRQILGQKVEFLVSFYNNEISEKSEIFDDQFSVERPDGSNFTLKIRSTKLEDSAMYFCAGSSPGQQETQYFGPGTRLLVL.

The sample holds a few counts of this clonotype. The J gene is TRBJ1-4, the V gene TRBV7-9; no firm D call. The CDR3 is 14 amino acids. V was pared by 9 bases and J by 8 bases, with 19 bases between. Germline V CDR1 and CDR2: SEHNR, FQNEAQ (reference sequence). The CDR3 here is CASHIDTWEEKLFF. DNA for the CDR3: TGTGCCAGTCATATTGACACTTGGGAAGAAAAACTGTTTTTT.

This clonotype was seen a few times. The rearrangement uses TRBV6-6 and TRBJ2-5; 9 nucleotides line up with TRBD1. The CDR3 contains 14 residues. The V and J ends lost 6 bases and 4 bases, in that order; junction bases with no gene match: 6. Germline-derived CDR1 and CDR2 are MNHNY and SVGAGI (reference sequence). DNA of the CDR3: TGTGCCAGCAGAACAACAGGGGGCGGAGAGACCCAGTACTTC. As protein: CASRTTGGGETQYF.

This clonotype was seen at least ten times. The chain combines TRBV7-2 with TRBJ2-1, with 7 bases that match TRBD2. This CDR3 is 17 amino acids long. Germline loops: CDR1 SGHTA, CDR2 FQGNSA. V lost 6 bases, J lost 7 bases, and 18 bases stayed unmatched. In DNA form, the CDR3 reads TGTGCCAGCAGGTACTCCGGGACTACAGTTTTAGGGAATGAGCAGTTCTTC. Protein sequence: CASRYSGTTVLGNEQFF. Filled out from reference TRBV7-2 and TRBJ2-1, the complete variable domain reads GAGVSQSPSNKVTEKGKDVELRCDPISGHTALYWYRQSLGQGLEFLIYFQGNSAPDKSGLPSDRFSAERTGGSVSTLTIQRTQQEDSAVYLCASRYSGTTVLGNEQFFGPGTRLTVL.

The rearrangement joins TRBV28 to TRBJ1-4, with 7 bases identical to TRBD1. V lost 4 bases and J lost 7; bases outside the gene matches: 6. The CDR3 runs to 14 residues. Germline CDR1 and CDR2: MDHEN and SYDVKM. In nucleotides, the CDR3 is TGTGCCAGCAGTTCCGGACAGGAAGGTGAAAAACTGTTTTTT. It is translated as CASSSGQEGEKLFF. Full variable domain (missing parts from reference TRBV28 and TRBJ1-4): DVKVTQSSRYLVKRTGEKVFLECVQDMDHENMFWYRQDPGLGLRLIYFSYDVKMKEKGDIPEGYSVSREKKERFSLILESASTNQTSMYLCASSSGQEGEKLFFGSGTQLSVL.

The chain uses TRBV4-3 and TRBJ1-6, with TRBD1 identical over 7 bases. CDR1 LGHNA and CDR2 YSLEER come from the germline V gene. Trimming cost V 3 bases and J 8 bases; bases outside gene matches: 7. This CDR3 contains 15 residues. The chain's CDR3 is CASSHGGQGDSPLHF. The CDR3 nucleotides read TGCGCCAGCAGCCACGGTGGCCAGGGGGATTCACCCCTCCACTTT.

This clonotype was detected a few times. The chain has TRBV5-1 and TRBJ2-4, with TRBD1 matching over 9 bases. Trimming at V came to 7 bases and at J to 7 bases, leaving 9 bases not matched to a gene. Germline loops: CDR1 SGHRS, CDR2 YFSETQ. This CDR3 comprises 14 residues. Here the CDR3 reads CASGSGTGMNIQYF. CDR3 DNA: TGCGCCAGCGGATCCGGGACAGGGATGAACATTCAGTACTTC.

This clonotype occurred many times. This chain uses TRBV7-6 with TRBJ2-1; a weak D match, TRBD1 (5 bases). Looked up from germline, CDR1 is SGHVS and CDR2 is FNYEAQ. CDR3 length: 12 amino acids. V gave up 5 bases and J gave up 12 bases, with 14 bases separating them. CDR3 in DNA: TGTGCCAGCAGCAAGACAGATTTCGGGCAGTTCTTC. This codes for CASSKTDFGQFF. The full variable domain, in which reference TRBV7-6 and TRBJ2-1 provide the parts outside the CDR3, is GAGVSQSPRYKVTKRGQDVALRCDPISGHVSLYWYRQALGQGPEFLTYFNYEAQQDKSGLPNDRFSAERPEGSISTLTIQRTEQRDSAMYRCASSKTDFGQFFGPGTRLTVL.

This clonotype has more than one count but fewer than ten. V and J are TRBV12-3 or TRBV12-4 and TRBJ1-1, with TRBD1 identical over 9 bases. This CDR3 has 14 amino acids. With 4 bases clipped from V and 3 bases from J, the junction kept 3 bases outside the gene matches. CDR3 in DNA: TGTGCCAGCAGTTACAGGGGGCAGGACACTGAAGCTTTCTTT. Amino acid sequence: CASSYRGQDTEAFF.

This clonotype was counted ten times or more. The V and J genes are TRBV10-3 and TRBJ2-2, with TRBD1 as a possible D gene (6 bases). Germline CDR1 ENHRY, CDR2 SYGVKD. This CDR3 contains 14 residues. Deletions cut 7 bases from V and 0 bases from J, with 9 bases between. DNA for the CDR3: TGTGCCATCAACCGGGACACGAACACCGGGGAGCTGTTTTTT. Protein product: CAINRDTNTGELFF.

In its sample, this clonotype was seen a few times. V usage is TRBV4-2 and J usage is TRBJ2-5; D may correspond to TRBD1 or TRBD2 (5 bases each). V lost 1 base and J lost 2, with 14 bases in between. Germline lookup yields CDR1 LGHNA and CDR2 YNFKEQ. The CDR3 runs to 16 residues. CDR3 loop: CASSQGRGREQETQYF. The CDR3 DNA follows: TGTGCCAGCAGCCAAGGTAGGGGCAGGGAGCAAGAGACCCAGTACTTC.

This clonotype turned up a few times. Mismatch with germline at one junction end may stem from a read error. The rearrangement uses TRBV7-2 and TRBJ1-1; possibly TRBD1 for D (5 bases). Per the germline V gene, CDR1 is SGHTA and CDR2 is FQGNSA. The CDR3 has 16 amino acids. In DNA, the CDR3 is TGTGCCAGCAGCTTAGCCATTTGGGGGGGAGGGCCCAACATGCTCTTT. Protein product: CASSLAIWGGGPNMLF.

The chain is built from TRBV12-3 or TRBV12-4 and TRBJ2-5; 13 nucleotides agree with TRBD2. This CDR3 spans 18 amino acids. V gave up 5 bases and J gave up 0 bases; unmatched junction bases: 9. As DNA, the CDR3 is TGTGCCAGCAGTAGTCCCGGGACTAGCGGGGTGTACCAAGAGACCCAGTACTTC. Amino acid sequence: CASSSPGTSGVYQETQYF.

V usage is TRBV6-6 and J usage is TRBJ1-6; TRBD1 might be the D (5 bases). The CDR3 extends over 15 amino acids. Per the germline V gene, CDR1 is MNHNY and CDR2 is SVGAGI (reference sequence). V lost 8 bases to trimming and J lost 6 bases, with 17 bases between them. CDR3: CASGETAPINSPLHF. The DNA for the CDR3 is TGTGCCAGCGGGGAGACAGCGCCCATTAATTCACCCCTCCACTTT.

The rearrangement links TRBV29-1 to TRBJ1-2, with D tentatively TRBD1 (5 bases). With 5 bases removed from V and 3 bases from J, the gap between germline ends came to 7 bases. Germline values: CDR1 SQVTM, CDR2 ANQGSEA. The CDR3 has 11 residues. CDR3 in DNA: TGCAGCGTTCCAGGGTACTATGGCTACACCTTC. Translated: CSVPGYYGYTF.

This clonotype was observed many times. The genes are TRBV11-3 and TRBJ2-2; 11 bases are a match to TRBD2. The CDR3 length is 14 residues. Germline V lookup: CDR1 SGHNT, CDR2 YENEEA. Trimming took 5 bases from V and 7 from J; bases not matched to a gene: 3. The CDR3 coding sequence is TGTGCCAGCAGCGGGGGACTAGCGGACGGGGAGCTGTTTTTT. Its protein is CASSGGLADGELFF.

This clonotype turned up a few times. V usage is TRBV5-1 and J usage is TRBJ2-7; D may be TRBD2 (5 bases). Germline V gives CDR1 SGHRS, CDR2 YFSETQ. Trimming shortened V by 2 bases and J by 0 bases, and 12 bases separated the two germline ends. The CDR3 sequence is 15 residues long. The CDR3 bases are TGCGCCAGCAGCTTCCTCACCGGGAACTCCTACGAGCAGTACTTC. Translated: CASSFLTGNSYEQYF.

In this sample, this clonotype turned up many times. CDR3 DNA sequence: TGTGCCAGCAGCTTTGAGGGGACTGAAGCTTTCTTT. It is translated as CASSFEGTEAFF. V is TRBV7-6 and J is TRBJ1-1, with a tentative D call TRBD1 (5 bases). This CDR3 spans 12 amino acids. The germline CDR1 and CDR2 sequences are SGHVS and FNYEAQ. V lost 3 bases and J lost 5, with 7 bases in between.

This clonotype has just a few counts. The gene calls are TRBV6-2 or TRBV6-3 and TRBJ2-5; D gene unclear. V was trimmed by 6 bases and J by 3 bases, leaving 20 bases between them. Germline V gene lookup returns CDR1 MNHEY and CDR2 SVGEGT. The CDR3 is 16 amino acids. CDR3 DNA: TGTGCCAGCAGAAGGTTGGGTCTTGTCTCCAAAGAGACCCAGTACTTC. As protein: CASRRLGLVSKETQYF.